This is a list of T cell receptor beta chains from one sample in a study of blood T cells in healthy people across ages. TCRdb re-called the 5' RACE reads through MiXCR, storing one row per CDR3 protein. The table includes under 750,000 distinct CDR3 sequences, around half detected once. Sequencing was performed on blood. Every receptor here comes from a man older than 75 in good health. The CDR3 runs from the conserved cysteine through the conserved F or W. The D gene is left open where the match is weak. The size field is filled for only some rows; it gives once, few, many or a size class.

J: TRBJ2-7
size: few
V: TRBV6-5
D: TRBD1
DNA: TGTGCCAGCAGCCGCCCAAACAGGGGTTGGTACGAGCAGTACTTC
CDR3: CASSRPNRGWYEQYF

J: TRBJ1-3
size: .
V: TRBV4-3
D: .
DNA: TGCGCCAGCAGCCACCCCATGGGAGACTCTGGAAACACCATATATTTT
CDR3: CASSHPMGDSGNTIYF

J: TRBJ2-3
size: .
V: TRBV27
D: .
DNA: TGTGCCAGCACCCTTTTAGGCGGAGATACGCAGTATTTT
CDR3: CASTLLGGDTQYF

J: TRBJ2-5
size: many
V: TRBV6-5
D: .
DNA: TGTGCCAGCAAGTCGGACGGTAGAGAGACCCAGTACTTC
CDR3: CASKSDGRETQYF

J: TRBJ2-5
size: few
V: TRBV6-5
D: TRBD2
DNA: TGTGCCAGCGCCGCTAGCGGGGGGGCCTATGAGCAGTACTTC
CDR3: CASAASGGAYEQYF

J: TRBJ2-7
size: few
V: TRBV7-8
D: .
DNA: TGTGCCAGCGCGCGAGGAGACTACGAGCAGTACTTC
CDR3: CASARGDYEQYF

J: TRBJ1-2
size: many
V: TRBV6-6
D: .
DNA: TGTGCCAGCAGTTACTCGAACCAGGGTGGCTATGGCTACACCTTC
CDR3: CASSYSNQGGYGYTF

J: TRBJ2-3
size: .
V: TRBV10-3
D: .
DNA: TGTGCCATCAGAAAGGACGGGTCTAGCACAGATACGCAGTATTTT
CDR3: CAIRKDGSSTDTQYF

J: TRBJ1-5
size: few
V: TRBV6-2/TRBV6-3
D: TRBD1
DNA: TGTGCCAGCAGTTCCGGGACAGGGGACTTGCAGCCCCAGCATTTT
CDR3: CASSSGTGDLQPQHF

J: TRBJ2-7
size: .
V: TRBV7-2
D: .
DNA: TGTGCCAGCAGCTTAGTTTCTGAGCAGTACTTC
CDR3: CASSLVSEQYF

J: TRBJ2-1
size: .
V: TRBV7-2
D: TRBD2
DNA: TGTGCCAGCAGTTCCCCTAGCGGGAGGCGAAATGAGCAGTTCTTC
CDR3: CASSSPSGRRNEQFF

J: TRBJ2-7
size: .
V: TRBV7-2
D: .
DNA: TGTGCCAGCAGCTTCGGACAGACTGCCTCCTACGAGCAGTACTTC
CDR3: CASSFGQTASYEQYF

J: TRBJ2-7
size: many
V: TRBV7-9
D: TRBD1
DNA: TGTGCCAGCAGCCTGACAGGGCTCTCCTACGAGCAGTACTTC
CDR3: CASSLTGLSYEQYF

J: TRBJ2-1
size: .
V: TRBV7-9
D: .
DNA: TGTGCCAGCAGCAAAAGTCCTGGTGGGAATGAGCAGTTCTTC
CDR3: CASSKSPGGNEQFF

J: TRBJ2-7
size: .
V: TRBV7-2
D: .
DNA: TGTGCCAGCAGCTTCCGACAGCTCTCCTACGAGCAGTACTTC
CDR3: CASSFRQLSYEQYF

J: TRBJ2-7
size: .
V: TRBV7-8
D: .
DNA: TGTGCCAGCAGCTTCGGGTACCTTCGGGACGAGCAGTACTTC
CDR3: CASSFGYLRDEQYF

J: TRBJ2-7
size: few
V: TRBV29-1
D: TRBD2
DNA: TGCAGCGTTACCAGACTAGCGGGAGGGTACGAGCAGTACTTC
CDR3: CSVTRLAGGYEQYF

J: TRBJ1-6
size: .
V: TRBV5-1
D: TRBD1
DNA: TGCGCCAGCAGCTTGGCCAACAGGGGGAATTCACCCCTCCACTTT
CDR3: CASSLANRGNSPLHF